These T cell receptor beta chains were read from a single sample in a study of blood T cell repertoires in COVID-19. Clones were read by immunoSEQ multiplex PCR, and TCRdb kept only the in-frame ones, dropping some. The table has roughly 260,000 clones, roughly 80% seen once. Sequencing used peripheral blood. The receptors originated from a woman aged 70-85 years with acute or convalescent COVID-19. The CDR3 runs from the conserved cysteine through the conserved F or W. D genes are given only for firm matches. Clone size, where shown, is once, few, many, or a class for clones that have expanded.

size: NA; V: TRBV28; J: TRBJ1-3; D: NA; CDR3: CASREGLRLSGNTIYF; DNA: TGTGCCAGCAGGGAGGGATTGCGCCTCTCTGGAAACACCATATATTTT
size: NA; V: TRBV9; J: TRBJ1-2; D: NA; CDR3: CASSPNGGDGYTF; DNA: TGTGCCAGCAGTCCTAATGGGGGCGATGGCTACACCTTC
size: NA; V: TRBV7-2; J: TRBJ2-1; D: TRBD2; CDR3: CASSPQGTRREQFF; DNA: TGTGCCAGCAGCCCCCAAGGGACTAGGAGGGAGCAGTTCTTC
size: NA; V: TRBV3-1/TRBV3-2; J: TRBJ1-1; D: NA; CDR3: CASWGGTEAFF; DNA: TGTGCCAGCTGGGGAGGGACTGAAGCTTTCTTT
size: NA; V: TRBV6-5; J: TRBJ1-2; D: NA; CDR3: CASSRDREPYGYTF; DNA: TGTGCCAGCAGTCGTGACCGGGAGCCCTATGGCTACACCTTC
size: few; V: TRBV3-1/TRBV3-2; J: TRBJ1-2; D: TRBD1; CDR3: CASGKGANYGYTF; DNA: TGTGCCAGCGGAAAGGGGGCAAACTATGGCTACACCTTC
size: NA; V: TRBV6-2/TRBV6-3; J: TRBJ1-5; D: TRBD1; CDR3: CASSQTGGANQPQHF; DNA: TGTGCCAGCAGTCAGACAGGGGGGGCCAATCAGCCCCAGCATTTT
size: NA; V: TRBV6-2/TRBV6-3; J: TRBJ1-1; D: TRBD1; CDR3: CASSPAGTGDWRTEAFF; DNA: TGTGCCAGCAGCCCTGCCGGGACAGGGGATTGGAGGACTGAAGCTTTCTTT
size: NA; V: TRBV24-1; J: TRBJ2-5; D: TRBD2; CDR3: CATSDSLTSGERGETQYF; DNA: TGTGCCACCAGTGATTCCCTGACTAGCGGGGAACGAGGAGAGACCCAGTACTTC
size: NA; V: TRBV6-1; J: TRBJ2-5; D: TRBD1; CDR3: CASSENRGRETQYF; DNA: TGTGCCAGCAGTGAAAACAGGGGGCGCGAGACCCAGTACTTC
size: NA; V: TRBV7-9; J: TRBJ1-2; D: NA; CDR3: CASSPLGVRTMAIGYTF; DNA: TGTGCCAGCAGCCCCCTGGGAGTGAGAACTATGGCTATCGGCTACACCTTC
size: NA; V: TRBV6-5; J: TRBJ2-2; D: NA; CDR3: CASTDIMAGELFF; DNA: TGTGCCAGCACCGACATAATGGCCGGGGAGCTGTTTTTT
size: NA; V: TRBV10-3; J: TRBJ1-1; D: TRBD1; CDR3: CAISERGQGGTEAFF; DNA: TGTGCCATCAGTGAGAGGGGACAGGGAGGGACTGAAGCTTTCTTT
size: NA; V: TRBV5-4; J: TRBJ2-7; D: NA; CDR3: CASSSPRGSYEQYF; DNA: TGTGCCAGCAGCTCACCCCGGGGAAGTTACGAGCAGTACTTC
size: NA; V: TRBV24-1; J: TRBJ1-2; D: NA; CDR3: CATSDPDRNYGYTF; DNA: TGTGCCACCAGTGACCCCGACAGAAACTATGGCTACACCTTC
size: NA; V: TRBV12-3/TRBV12-4; J: TRBJ1-2; D: TRBD1; CDR3: CASSAGTGFGYTF; DNA: TGTGCCAGCAGTGCCGGGACAGGGTTTGGCTACACCTTC
size: NA; V: TRBV7-2; J: TRBJ1-1; D: TRBD1; CDR3: CASSLVKGAAEAFF; DNA: TGTGCCAGCAGCTTAGTGAAGGGGGCAGCTGAAGCTTTCTTT
size: NA; V: TRBV29-1; J: TRBJ2-7; D: NA; CDR3: CSVTGAAAYEQYF; DNA: TGCAGCGTGACTGGGGCAGCCGCCTACGAGCAGTACTTC
size: NA; V: TRBV5-1; J: TRBJ1-4; D: TRBD1; CDR3: CASSIGTGSNEKLFF; DNA: TGCGCCAGCAGCATCGGGACAGGTTCTAATGAAAAACTGTTTTTT
size: NA; V: TRBV15; J: TRBJ2-3; D: TRBD2; CDR3: CATRLAGGPDTQYF; DNA: TGTGCCACCAGACTAGCGGGGGGGCCAGATACGCAGTATTTT
size: NA; V: TRBV5-1; J: TRBJ1-1; D: NA; CDR3: CASSWNTGTQNTEAFF; DNA: TGCGCCAGCAGCTGGAATACCGGGACACAGAACACTGAAGCTTTCTTT
size: NA; V: TRBV28; J: TRBJ1-5; D: NA; CDR3: CGGGYSNQPQHF; DNA: TGTGGGGGGGGCTATAGCAATCAGCCCCAGCATTTT
size: NA; V: TRBV5-4; J: TRBJ1-1; D: NA; CDR3: CASSFDRTMNTEAFF; DNA: TGTGCCAGCAGCTTCGATCGGACAATGAACACTGAAGCTTTCTTT
size: NA; V: TRBV29-1; J: TRBJ1-1; D: TRBD1; CDR3: CSVDGQALDTEAFF; DNA: TGCAGCGTTGACGGACAGGCGTTGGACACTGAAGCTTTCTTT